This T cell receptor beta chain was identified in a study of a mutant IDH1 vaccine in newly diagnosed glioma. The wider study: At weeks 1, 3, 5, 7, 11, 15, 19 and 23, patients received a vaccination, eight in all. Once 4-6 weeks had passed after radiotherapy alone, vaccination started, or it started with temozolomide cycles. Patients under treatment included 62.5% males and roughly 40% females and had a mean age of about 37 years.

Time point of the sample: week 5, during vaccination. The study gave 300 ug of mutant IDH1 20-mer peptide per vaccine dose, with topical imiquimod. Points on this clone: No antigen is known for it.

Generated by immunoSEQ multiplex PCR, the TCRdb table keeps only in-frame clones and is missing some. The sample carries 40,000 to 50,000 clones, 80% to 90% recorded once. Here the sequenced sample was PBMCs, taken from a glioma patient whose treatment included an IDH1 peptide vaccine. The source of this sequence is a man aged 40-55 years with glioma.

The CDR3, as DNA: TGTGCCAGCAGTTACTCGCGGGGTAGCGGCTACACCTTC. Its protein is CASSYSRGSGYTF. V and J are TRBV6-5 and TRBJ1-2; D gene uncertain. The CDR3 contains 13 residues. V dropped 0 bases and J dropped 8 bases, with 10 bases sitting between them. CDR1 is MNHEY and CDR2 is SVGAGI in the germline V gene.